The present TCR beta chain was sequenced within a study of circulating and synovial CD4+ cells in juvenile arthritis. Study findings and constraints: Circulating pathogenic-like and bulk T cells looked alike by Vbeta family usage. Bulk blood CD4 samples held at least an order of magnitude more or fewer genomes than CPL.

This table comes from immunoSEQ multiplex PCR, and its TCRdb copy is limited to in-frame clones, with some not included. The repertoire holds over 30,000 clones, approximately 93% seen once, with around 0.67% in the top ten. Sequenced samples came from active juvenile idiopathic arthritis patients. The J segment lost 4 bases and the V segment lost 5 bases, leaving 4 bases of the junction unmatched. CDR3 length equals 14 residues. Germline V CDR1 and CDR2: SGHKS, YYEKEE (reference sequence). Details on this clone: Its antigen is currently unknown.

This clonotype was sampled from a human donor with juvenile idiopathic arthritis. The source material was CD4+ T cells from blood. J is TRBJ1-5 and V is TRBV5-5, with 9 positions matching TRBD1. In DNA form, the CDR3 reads TGTGCCAGCAGTTGGACAGGGGATAATCAGCCCCAGCATTTT. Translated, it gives CASSWTGDNQPQHF.